This T cell receptor beta chain was retrieved from a study of blood T cell repertoires in COVID-19. Study information: The cDNA or gDNA used as material had been derived from T cells, B-cell-depleted T cells, or PBMCs.

About this clone itself: Within the sample, other DNA sequences also encode this same CDR3.

The length of the CDR3 is 14 residues. V lost 2 bases to trimming and J lost 1 base, with 9 bases between them. The V gene's germline CDR1 is SGHRS and CDR2 YFSETQ. How the authors handled the data: Cell counts per sample came from amplifying reference gene primers. Sequencing used immunoSEQ multiplex PCR; TCRdb keeps in-frame clones, though not all of them. D and trimming come from the DNA, and the V and J calls and clone size come from that table. Among about 170,000 clones, 88% were seen once, and the ten largest hold around 2.1%. The chain employs TRBV5-1 and TRBJ1-1, with D perhaps TRBD1 (5 bases). Specimen: peripheral blood. The receptor's source is a man between 45 and 60 years old who had recovered from COVID-19. The CDR3 sequence is CASSLTGGNTEAFF. DNA for the CDR3: TGCGCCAGCAGCTTAACGGGGGGGAACACTGAAGCTTTCTTT.